This T cell receptor (beta chain) was documented in a study of neurological immune-mediated disorders. Germline V gene sequence: CDR1 SGHKS, CDR2 YYEKEE (reference sequence). The CDR3 runs 15 residues. The V end was cut by 0 bases, the J end by 1 base, with 11 bases between. This clonotype was seen ten or more times. In TCRdb, the 5' RACE reads were re-called with MiXCR into one record per CDR3 protein. The table shows tens of thousands of distinct CDR3 sequences, with around 4.8% occurring only once. The rearrangement uses TRBV5-5 and TRBJ2-7; either TRBD1 or TRBD2 may supply D (5 bases each). What was sequenced was PBMCs. The clonotype was recovered from an older woman with multiple sclerosis. CDR3: CASSLGPGTSYEQYF. CDR3 bases: TGTGCCAGCAGCTTGGGACCAGGGACGTCCTACGAGCAGTACTTC.